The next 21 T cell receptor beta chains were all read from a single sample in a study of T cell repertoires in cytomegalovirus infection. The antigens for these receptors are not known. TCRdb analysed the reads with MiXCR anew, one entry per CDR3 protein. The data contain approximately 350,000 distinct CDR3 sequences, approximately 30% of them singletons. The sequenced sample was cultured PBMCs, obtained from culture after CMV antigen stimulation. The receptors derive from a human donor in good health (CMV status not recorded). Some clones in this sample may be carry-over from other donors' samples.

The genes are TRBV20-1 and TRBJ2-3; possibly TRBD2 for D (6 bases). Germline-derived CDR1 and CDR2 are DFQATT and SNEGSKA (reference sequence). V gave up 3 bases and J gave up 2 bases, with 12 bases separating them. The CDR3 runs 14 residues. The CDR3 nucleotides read TGCAGTGCTAGCGGGAGTGCTAACACAGATACGCAGTATTTT. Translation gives CSASGSANTDTQYF.

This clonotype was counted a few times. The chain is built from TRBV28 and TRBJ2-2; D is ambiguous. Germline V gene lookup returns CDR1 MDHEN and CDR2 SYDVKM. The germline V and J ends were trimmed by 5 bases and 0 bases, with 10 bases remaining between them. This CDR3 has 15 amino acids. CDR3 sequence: CASSGSGANTGELFF. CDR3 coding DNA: TGTGCCAGCAGTGGATCTGGAGCGAACACCGGGGAGCTGTTTTTT. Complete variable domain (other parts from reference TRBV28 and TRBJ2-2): DVKVTQSSRYLVKRTGEKVFLECVQDMDHENMFWYRQDPGLGLRLIYFSYDVKMKEKGDIPEGYSVSREKKERFSLILESASTNQTSMYLCASSGSGANTGELFFGEGSRLTVL.

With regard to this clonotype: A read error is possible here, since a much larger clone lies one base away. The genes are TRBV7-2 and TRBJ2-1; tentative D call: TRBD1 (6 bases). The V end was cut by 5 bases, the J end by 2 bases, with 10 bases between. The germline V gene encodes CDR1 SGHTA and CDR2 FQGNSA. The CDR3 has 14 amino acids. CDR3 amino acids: CASSRRGTYNEQFF. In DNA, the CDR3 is TGTGCCAGCAGCCGCAGGGGAACCTACAATGAGCAGTTCTTC.

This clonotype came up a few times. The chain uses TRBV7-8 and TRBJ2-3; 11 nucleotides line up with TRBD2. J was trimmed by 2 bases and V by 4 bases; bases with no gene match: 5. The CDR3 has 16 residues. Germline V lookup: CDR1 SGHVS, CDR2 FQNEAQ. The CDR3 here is CASSSRTSGYTDTQYF. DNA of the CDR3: TGTGCCAGCAGCTCAAGGACTAGCGGGTACACAGATACGCAGTATTTT.

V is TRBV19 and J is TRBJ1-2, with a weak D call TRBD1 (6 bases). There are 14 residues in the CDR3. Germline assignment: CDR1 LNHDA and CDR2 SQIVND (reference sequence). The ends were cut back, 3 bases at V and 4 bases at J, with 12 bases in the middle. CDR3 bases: TGTGCCAGTAGTATTCGGCAGGGGACCTATGGCTACACCTTC. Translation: CASSIRQGTYGYTF.

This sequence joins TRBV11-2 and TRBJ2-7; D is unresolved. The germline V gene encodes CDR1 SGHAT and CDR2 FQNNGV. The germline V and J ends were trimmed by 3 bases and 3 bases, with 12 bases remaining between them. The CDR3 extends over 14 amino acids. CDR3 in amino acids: CASSFPKRDYEQYV. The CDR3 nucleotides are TGTGCCAGCAGCTTTCCAAAGAGAGACTACGAGCAGTACGTC.

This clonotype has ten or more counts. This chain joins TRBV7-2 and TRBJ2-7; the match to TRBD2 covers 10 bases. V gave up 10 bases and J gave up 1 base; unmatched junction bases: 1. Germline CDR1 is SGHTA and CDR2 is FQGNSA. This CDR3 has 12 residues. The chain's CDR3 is CAILAGSYEQYF. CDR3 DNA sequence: TGTGCCATACTAGCGGGGTCCTACGAGCAGTACTTC.

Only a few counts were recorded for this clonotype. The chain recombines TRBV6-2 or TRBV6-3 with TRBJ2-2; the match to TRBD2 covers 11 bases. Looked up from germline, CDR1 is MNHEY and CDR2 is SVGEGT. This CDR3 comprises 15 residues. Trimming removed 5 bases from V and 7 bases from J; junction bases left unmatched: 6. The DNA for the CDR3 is TGTGCCAGCAGTGGGACTAGCGGTATTCTCGGGGAGCTGTTTTTT. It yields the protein CASSGTSGILGELFF.

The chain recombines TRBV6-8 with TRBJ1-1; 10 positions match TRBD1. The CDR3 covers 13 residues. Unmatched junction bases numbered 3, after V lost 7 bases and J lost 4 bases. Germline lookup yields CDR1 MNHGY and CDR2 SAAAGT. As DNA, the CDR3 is TGTGCCAGCACTTGGGACAGGGGCACTGAAGCTTTCTTT. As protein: CASTWDRGTEAFF.

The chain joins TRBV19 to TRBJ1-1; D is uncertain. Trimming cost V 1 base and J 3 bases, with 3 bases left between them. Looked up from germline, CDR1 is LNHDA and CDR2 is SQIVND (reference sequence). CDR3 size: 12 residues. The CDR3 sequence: CASSIGYTEAFF. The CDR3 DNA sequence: TGTGCCAGTAGTATAGGTTACACTGAAGCTTTCTTT.

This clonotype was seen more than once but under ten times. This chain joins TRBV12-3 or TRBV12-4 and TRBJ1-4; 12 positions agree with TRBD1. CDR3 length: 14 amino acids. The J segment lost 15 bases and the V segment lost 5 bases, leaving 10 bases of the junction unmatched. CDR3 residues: CASSAGTGGVSVFF. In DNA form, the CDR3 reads TGTGCCAGCAGTGCCGGGACAGGGGGCGTCTCGGTGTTTTTT.

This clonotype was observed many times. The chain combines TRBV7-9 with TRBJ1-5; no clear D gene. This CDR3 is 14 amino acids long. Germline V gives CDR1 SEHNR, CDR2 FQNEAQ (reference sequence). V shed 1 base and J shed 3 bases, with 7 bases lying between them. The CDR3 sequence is CASSLGSDNQPQHF. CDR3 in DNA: TGTGCCAGCAGCTTAGGTTCAGACAATCAGCCCCAGCATTTT.

The CDR3, as DNA: TGTGCCAGCAGAGACGGGACGTACAATGAGCAGTTCTTC. It yields the protein CASRDGTYNEQFF. The chain carries TRBV6-8 and TRBJ2-1, with D perhaps being TRBD1 or TRBD2 (5 bases each). The germline gives CDR1 MNHGY, CDR2 SAAAGT. This CDR3 spans 13 amino acids. V gave up 6 bases and J gave up 4 bases, with 10 bases separating them.

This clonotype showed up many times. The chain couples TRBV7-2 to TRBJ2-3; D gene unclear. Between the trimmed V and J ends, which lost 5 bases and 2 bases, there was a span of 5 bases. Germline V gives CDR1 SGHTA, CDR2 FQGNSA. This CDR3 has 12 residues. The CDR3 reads CASSPYTDTQYF. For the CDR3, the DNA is TGTGCCAGCAGCCCCTACACAGATACGCAGTATTTT.

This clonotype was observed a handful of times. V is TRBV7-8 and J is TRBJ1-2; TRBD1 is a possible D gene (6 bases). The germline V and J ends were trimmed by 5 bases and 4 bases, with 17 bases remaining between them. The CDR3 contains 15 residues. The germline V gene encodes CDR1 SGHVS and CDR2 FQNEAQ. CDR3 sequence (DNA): TGTGCCAGCAGCCCTCCGGGGACAAACAGCTATGGCTACACCTTC. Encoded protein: CASSPPGTNSYGYTF. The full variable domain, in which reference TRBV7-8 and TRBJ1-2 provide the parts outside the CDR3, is GAGVSQSPRYKVAKRGQDVALRCDPISGHVSLFWYQQALGQGPEFLTYFQNEAQLDKSGLPSDRFFAERPEGSVSTLKIQRTQQEDSAVYLCASSPPGTNSYGYTFGSGTRLTVV.

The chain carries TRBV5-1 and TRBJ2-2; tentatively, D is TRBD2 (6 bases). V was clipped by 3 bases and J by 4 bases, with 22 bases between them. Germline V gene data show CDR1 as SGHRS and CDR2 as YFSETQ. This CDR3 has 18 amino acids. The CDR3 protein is CASSSGLNPGASTGELFF. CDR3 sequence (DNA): TGCGCCAGCAGCTCGGGACTCAATCCCGGAGCGAGCACCGGGGAGCTGTTTTTT. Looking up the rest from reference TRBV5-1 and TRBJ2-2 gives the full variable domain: KAGVTQTPRYLIKTRGQQVTLSCSPISGHRSVSWYQQTPGQGLQFLFEYFSETQRNKGNFPGRFSGRQFSNSRSEMNVSTLELGDSALYLCASSSGLNPGASTGELFFGEGSRLTVL.

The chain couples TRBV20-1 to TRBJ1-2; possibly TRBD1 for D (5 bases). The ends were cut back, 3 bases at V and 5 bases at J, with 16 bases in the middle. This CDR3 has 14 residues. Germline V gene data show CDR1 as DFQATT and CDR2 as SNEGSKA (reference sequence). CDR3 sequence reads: CSARAPDRVYGYTF. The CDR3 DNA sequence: TGCAGTGCTAGGGCTCCCGACAGAGTATATGGCTACACCTTC.

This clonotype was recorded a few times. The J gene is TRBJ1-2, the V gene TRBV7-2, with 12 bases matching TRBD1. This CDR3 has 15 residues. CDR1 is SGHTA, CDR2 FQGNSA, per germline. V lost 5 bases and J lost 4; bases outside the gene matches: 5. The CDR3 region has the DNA TGTGCCAGCAGCCGGGACAGGGGGCAGAGCTATGGCTACACCTTC. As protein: CASSRDRGQSYGYTF. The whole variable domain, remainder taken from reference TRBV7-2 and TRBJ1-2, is GAGVSQSPSNKVTEKGKDVELRCDPISGHTALYWYRQSLGQGLEFLIYFQGNSAPDKSGLPSDRFSAERTGGSVSTLTIQRTQQEDSAVYLCASSRDRGQSYGYTFGSGTRLTVV.

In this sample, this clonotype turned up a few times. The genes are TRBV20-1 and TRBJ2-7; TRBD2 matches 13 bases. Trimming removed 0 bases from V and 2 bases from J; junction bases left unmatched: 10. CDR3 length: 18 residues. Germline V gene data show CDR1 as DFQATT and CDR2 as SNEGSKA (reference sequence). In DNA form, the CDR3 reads TGCAGTGCTAGAGACAACTCTGGACTAGCGGGAGCCCCCTACGAGCAGTACTTC. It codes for CSARDNSGLAGAPYEQYF.

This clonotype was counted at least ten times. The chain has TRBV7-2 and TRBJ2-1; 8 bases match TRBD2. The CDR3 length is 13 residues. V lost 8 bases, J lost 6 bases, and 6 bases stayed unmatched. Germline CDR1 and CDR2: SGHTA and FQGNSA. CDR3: CASGSGRGNEQFF. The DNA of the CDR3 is TGTGCCAGCGGAAGCGGGAGAGGCAATGAGCAGTTCTTC.

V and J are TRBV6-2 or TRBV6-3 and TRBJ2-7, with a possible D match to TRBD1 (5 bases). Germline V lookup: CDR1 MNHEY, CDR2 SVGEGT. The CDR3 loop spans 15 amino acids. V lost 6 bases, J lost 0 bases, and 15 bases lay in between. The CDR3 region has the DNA TGTGCCAGCAGCGTCTTTGGGGCCCGCTCCTACGAGCAGTACGTC. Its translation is CASSVFGARSYEQYV.